This T cell receptor (beta chain) came from a study of blood T cell repertoires in COVID-19. About the research overall: Sample material is recorded as cDNA or gDNA derived from T cells, B-cell-depleted T cells, or PBMCs.

This clone has just one count. TCRdb's table, derived via immunoSEQ multiplex PCR, lists solely in-frame clones and lacks some. The data show about 24,000 clones, with roughly 90% seen just once and 25% to 35% held by the top ten. Trimming stripped 10 bases from V and 7 bases from J, with 23 bases between. CDR3 size: 15 residues. The germline gives CDR1 ENHRY, CDR2 SYGVKD. This clonotype originated in a woman in her 70s with active COVID-19. The chain employs TRBV10-3 and TRBJ1-5; no definite D call. Sequenced input: peripheral blood. The CDR3, as DNA: TGTGCCACGGCCCCGTTTGGGCAGGAGGGCCAGCCCCAGCATTTT. It specifies CATAPFGQEGQPQHF.